This is a list of T cell receptor beta chains from one sample in a study of vaccination and CD4 T cells after COVID-19. For these TCRs, the target antigens are not known. TCRdb reanalysed the PCR reads using MiXCR and keeps one entry per CDR3 protein. The sample yields roughly 9,300 distinct CDR3 sequences, around 58% seen once. Sequenced: CD4+ T cells from blood, cultured in vitro. The receptors come from a human donor who had recovered from COVID-19. The CDR3 runs from the conserved cysteine through the conserved F or W. Fields, in order: J gene, V gene, clone size, D gene, CDR3 length, CDR3 protein, CDR3 DNA. D genes are given only for firm matches. Only part of the rows carry a size: once, few, many, or a class if the clone is expanded.

J: TRBJ2-7
V: TRBV24-1
size: few
D: .
length: 16
CDR3: CATSDPRDGGAREQYF
DNA: TGTGCCACCAGTGACCCACGGGACGGCGGGGCTCGCGAGCAGTACTTC

J: TRBJ1-2
V: TRBV19
size: .
D: .
length: 12
CDR3: CASSYGNYGYTF
DNA: TGTGCCAGTAGTTACGGTAACTATGGCTACACCTTC

J: TRBJ2-7
V: TRBV6-1
size: .
D: TRBD1
length: 15
CDR3: CATRRDGTGGYEQYF
DNA: TGTGCCACCCGACGCGACGGGACAGGGGGCTACGAGCAGTACTTC

J: TRBJ2-7
V: TRBV6-5
size: .
D: TRBD1
length: 15
CDR3: CASSYRTGGFDEQYF
DNA: TGTGCCAGCAGTTACAGGACAGGGGGTTTCGACGAGCAGTACTTC

J: TRBJ2-7
V: TRBV10-3
size: .
D: .
length: 13
CDR3: CAIQGGNSYEQYF
DNA: TGTGCCATCCAGGGGGGCAACTCCTACGAGCAGTACTTC

J: TRBJ1-1
V: TRBV6-4
size: .
D: .
length: 14
CDR3: CASSGPRVPTEAFF
DNA: TGTGCCAGCAGCGGACCCAGGGTGCCCACTGAAGCTTTCTTT

J: TRBJ2-2
V: TRBV2
size: .
D: TRBD2
length: 15
CDR3: CASKASGRGTGELFF
DNA: TGTGCCAGTAAAGCTAGCGGGAGGGGCACCGGGGAGCTGTTTTTT

J: TRBJ2-5
V: TRBV20-1
size: .
D: .
length: 12
CDR3: CSAPTRGETQYF
DNA: TGCAGTGCGCCGACCCGGGGGGAGACCCAGTACTTC

J: TRBJ2-4
V: TRBV5-5
size: .
D: .
length: 13
CDR3: CASSFNSGNIQYF
DNA: TGTGCCAGCAGCTTCAATTCCGGTAACATTCAGTACTTC

J: TRBJ1-5
V: TRBV6-5
size: once
D: .
length: 13
CDR3: CASSYLTNQPQHF
DNA: TGTGCCAGCAGTTACCTAACCAATCAGCCCCAGCATTTT

J: TRBJ2-6
V: TRBV20-1
size: .
D: .
length: 15
CDR3: CSARGRLTGANVLTF
DNA: TGCAGTGCTAGGGGCAGACTTACTGGGGCCAACGTCCTGACTTTC

J: TRBJ2-2
V: TRBV20-1
size: once
D: .
length: 12
CDR3: CSAYLNTGELFF
DNA: TGCAGTGCCTACCTGAACACCGGGGAGCTGTTTTTT

J: TRBJ1-5
V: TRBV7-2
size: medium-sized
D: TRBD1
length: 14
CDR3: CASSVGTETLAQHF
DNA: TGTGCCAGCAGCGTAGGGACAGAAACTCTGGCCCAGCATTTT

J: TRBJ2-3
V: TRBV6-2/TRBV6-3
size: .
D: TRBD2
length: 15
CDR3: CASRQAGGRGDTQYF
DNA: TGTGCCAGCAGACAGGCGGGGGGGCGAGGAGATACGCAGTATTTT

J: TRBJ1-6
V: TRBV27
size: .
D: TRBD1
length: 15
CDR3: CASSSLDRGNSPLHF
DNA: TGTGCCAGCAGTTCCCTCGACAGGGGGAATTCACCCCTCCACTTT

J: TRBJ1-2
V: TRBV7-9
size: .
D: TRBD1
length: 18
CDR3: CASSLIYGTALAPHGYTF
DNA: TGTGCCAGCAGCTTAATTTACGGGACAGCCCTAGCACCCCATGGCTACACCTTC

J: TRBJ2-3
V: TRBV6-1
size: .
D: TRBD2
length: 13
CDR3: CATGGAIADTQYF
DNA: TGTGCCACGGGGGGGGCGATCGCAGATACGCAGTATTTT

J: TRBJ1-1
V: TRBV7-9
size: once
D: TRBD1
length: 13
CDR3: CASGQGVGTEAFF
DNA: TGTGCCAGTGGACAGGGGGTTGGCACTGAAGCTTTCTTT

J: TRBJ2-7
V: TRBV23-1
size: .
D: .
length: 15
CDR3: CASSHLRGGSYEQYF
DNA: TGCGCCAGCAGTCACCTCAGGGGGGGATCCTACGAGCAGTACTTC

J: TRBJ1-5
V: TRBV20-1
size: few
D: TRBD1
length: 16
CDR3: CSATYGGTGSNQPQHF
DNA: TGCAGTGCTACATACGGTGGGACAGGGAGCAATCAGCCCCAGCATTTT